Presented here are 18 T cell receptor beta chains from one specimen sequenced in a study of CD8+ T cells in alopecia areata. After isolation, RNA underwent reverse transcription to generate cDNA as the sequencing template. The repertoire was sequenced with immunoSEQ multiplex PCR; TCRdb's copy has only in-frame clones and lacks some. The sample shows 90,000 to 150,000 clones, about two fifths of them seen only once. The sequencing input was CD4+ T cells sorted from blood. All receptors come from a human donor with alopecia areata.

The chain recombines TRBV6-5 with TRBJ2-3; no clear D. V lost 7 bases and J lost 4, with 9 bases in between. Germline V gives CDR1 MNHEY, CDR2 SVGAGI. CDR3 length: 12 residues. The CDR3 bases are TGTGCCAGCACCACTTCCTCAGATACGCAGTATTTT. It translates to CASTTSSDTQYF.

This chain joins TRBV5-4 and TRBJ2-7, with TRBD2 as a possible D gene (6 bases). This CDR3 region has 15 residues. Germline loops: CDR1 SGHNT, CDR2 YYREEE (reference sequence). V was trimmed by 2 bases and J by 7 bases, leaving 19 bases between them. In DNA form, the CDR3 reads TGTGCCAGCAGCTTAGCCGGGACTCAGAAAGGGGAGCAGTACTTC. This gives the protein CASSLAGTQKGEQYF.

This chain uses TRBV29-1 with TRBJ2-7; either TRBD1 or TRBD2 may fit D (6 bases each). Trimming pared 6 bases from V and 1 base from J, leaving 13 bases between. This CDR3 is 13 amino acids long. Germline assignment: CDR1 SQVTM and CDR2 ANQGSEA. For the CDR3, the DNA is TGCAGCGTGGAGGGGGACGGATCCTACGAGCAGTACTTC. Amino acid sequence: CSVEGDGSYEQYF.

CDR3 sequence: CAISESPSGGGSSYEQYF. DNA of the CDR3: TGTGCCATCAGTGAGTCGCCTAGCGGAGGGGGGAGCTCCTACGAGCAGTACTTC. The rearrangement links TRBV10-3 to TRBJ2-7; D is perhaps TRBD2 (7 bases). Trimming took 0 bases from V and 0 from J, leaving 18 bases between them. The CDR3 consists of 18 residues. Germline CDR1 is ENHRY and CDR2 is SYGVKD.

The gene calls are TRBV30 and TRBJ2-3; 8 bases align to TRBD2. CDR3 length: 15 residues. V shed 3 bases, J shed 2 bases, and the junction held 7 bases outside the gene matches. From germline, CDR1 is GTSNPN and CDR2 SVGIG (reference sequence). CDR3 DNA: TGTGCCTGGAGCGTCGGTAGCGGGATCACAGATACGCAGTATTTT. It specifies CAWSVGSGITDTQYF. The entire variable domain, with the rest obtained from reference TRBV30 and TRBJ2-3, is as follows: SQTIHQWPATLVQPVGSPLSLECTVEGTSNPNLYWYRQAAGRGLQLLFYSVGIGQISSEVPQNLSASRPQDRQFILSSKKLLLSDSGFYLCAWSVGSGITDTQYFGPGTRLTVL.

J is TRBJ2-1 and V is TRBV21-1; the DNA was not used to check the table's D call, TRBD1. TRBV21-1 is a recognized pseudogene. The length of the CDR3 is 16 residues. CDR3 bases: TGTGCCAGCAGCACGCGGACAGGGGCGTACTACAATGAGCAGTTCTTC. It is translated as CASSTRTGAYYNEQFF.

The V gene is TRBV27, the J gene TRBJ1-5; maybe TRBD1 (5 bases). CDR1 MNHEY and CDR2 SMNVEV come from the germline V gene (reference sequence). The CDR3 totals 15 residues. Trimming cost V 5 bases and J 0 bases, with 11 bases left between them. The CDR3 sequence is CASSPGTVSNQPQHF. DNA for the CDR3: TGTGCCAGCAGTCCCGGGACTGTTAGCAATCAGCCCCAGCATTTT.

In the case of this clone: At the DNA level, this CDR3 is encoded by other sequences in the same sample as well. The rearrangement uses TRBV29-1 and TRBJ2-1, with 11 nucleotides matching TRBD2. Trimming cost V 1 base and J 3 bases; bases outside gene matches: 2. Germline V gene sequence: CDR1 SQVTM, CDR2 ANQGSEA. The CDR3 sequence is 15 residues long. CDR3 sequence (DNA): TGCAGCGTTGAAGGGCTAGCGGGAGGCTACAATGAGCAGTTCTTC. Encoded protein: CSVEGLAGGYNEQFF.

This clone was seen a handful of times. CDR3 sequence (DNA): TGTGCCAGCAGCTTAGGAGCTAGCGGGGGGGCCCTCCAGTACTTC. Translated, it gives CASSLGASGGALQYF. V gene TRBV7-2 combines with J gene TRBJ2-5; 12 bases align to TRBD2. This CDR3 has 15 residues. The V gene's germline CDR1 is SGHTA and CDR2 FQGNSA. V shed 1 base and J 10 bases; nucleotides not matched to a gene: 7.

This clone was seen a handful of times. The CDR3 region has the DNA TGTGCCACCTTATCCGGGACACGCTACAATGAGCAGTTCTTC. Its protein product is CATLSGTRYNEQFF. The chain joins TRBV2 to TRBJ2-1; D might be TRBD1 (6 bases). V was shortened by 10 bases and J by 3 bases, with 16 bases between the two germline ends. CDR3 length equals 14 residues. Per the germline V gene, CDR1 is SNHLY and CDR2 is FYNNEI.

The genes are TRBV29-1 and TRBJ2-1; the D gene could be TRBD1 or TRBD2 (7 bases each). V shed 5 bases and J shed 4 bases, with 12 bases lying between them. Germline CDR1 reads SQVTM; CDR2 reads ANQGSEA. The CDR3 loop spans 13 amino acids. In DNA form, the CDR3 reads TGCAGCGTTTCCAGGGGGGGGTACAATGAGCAGTTCTTC. This gives the protein CSVSRGGYNEQFF.

The chain employs TRBV5-1 and TRBJ2-5, with 8 bases aligning to TRBD2. This CDR3 has 14 residues. V was pared by 8 bases and J by 1 base, with 7 bases of the junction left unmatched. The V gene's germline CDR1 is SGHRS and CDR2 YFSETQ. DNA for the CDR3: TGCGCCAGTAACCGGGGGGGTTCCCAAGAGACCCAGTACTTC. Translating gives CASNRGGSQETQYF.

The V call is TRBV30, the J call TRBJ1-1; D gene uncertain. Per germline, CDR1 GTSNPN and CDR2 SVGIG (reference sequence). The CDR3 is made up of 13 amino acids. The V gene lost 5 bases and the J gene lost 2 bases, with 12 bases spanning the gap. The CDR3 DNA reads TGTGCCTGGGCTAGACACGAAAACACTGAAGCTTTCTTT. This codes for CAWARHENTEAFF.

This clone was counted a few times. This chain connects TRBV27 to TRBJ2-1, with a weak D call TRBD2 (6 bases). The CDR3 contains 13 residues. Germline CDR1 is MNHEY and CDR2 is SMNVEV (reference sequence). V gave up 5 bases and J gave up 5 bases, with 10 bases separating them. CDR3 protein: CASSHGTDNEQFF. The DNA for the CDR3 is TGTGCCAGCAGTCATGGGACTGACAATGAGCAGTTCTTC.

The V call is TRBV9, the J call TRBJ2-1, with TRBD2 matching over 8 bases. V was clipped by 3 bases and J by 6 bases; unmatched bases: 8. Germline CDR1 is SGDLS and CDR2 is YYNGEE. The CDR3 consists of 15 residues. In DNA, the CDR3 is TGTGCCAGCAGCGCGGTAGCGGGGCTGTCCAATGAGCAGTTCTTC. Protein product: CASSAVAGLSNEQFF.

This chain joins TRBV29-1 and TRBJ2-4, with D perhaps TRBD2 (6 bases). Germline CDR1 reads SQVTM; CDR2 reads ANQGSEA. This CDR3 has 14 residues. Trimming cost V 0 bases and J 6 bases, with 12 bases left between them. The CDR3 here is CSVEDPGAGNIQYF. CDR3 sequence (DNA): TGCAGCGTTGAAGATCCGGGAGCGGGAAACATTCAGTACTTC.

The chain uses TRBV7-9 and TRBJ2-5; a weak D match, TRBD2 (5 bases). V lost 5 bases to trimming and J lost 4 bases, with 20 bases between them. Per the germline V gene, CDR1 is SEHNR and CDR2 is FQNEAQ (reference sequence). The CDR3 runs to 16 residues. The CDR3 loop reads CASSLRPGFEGETQYF. In nucleotides, the CDR3 is TGTGCCAGCAGCCTACGGCCGGGCTTTGAGGGAGAGACCCAGTACTTC.

The chain couples TRBV27 to TRBJ2-7, with a tentative D call TRBD2 (5 bases). The germline V gene has CDR1 MNHEY and CDR2 SMNVEV (reference sequence). V was shortened by 5 bases and J by 4 bases, with 12 bases between the two germline ends. The CDR3 spans 13 residues. CDR3 nucleotides: TGTGCCAGCAGTACGAACCGGGGATACGAGCAGTACTTC. Its translation: CASSTNRGYEQYF.